Sequencing of this TCR beta chain was carried out in a study of T cell responses to AZD1222 COVID-19 vaccine. The length of the CDR3 is 16 residues. V lost 0 bases, J lost 0 bases, and 7 bases lay in between. Per the germline V gene, CDR1 is SGHDT and CDR2 is YYEEEE. Profiling relied on immunoSEQ multiplex PCR, and the TCRdb table lists in-frame clones only, not all of them. The table includes fewer than 100,000 clones, 90% to 95% detected once. Whole-study results and caveats: The number of AZD1222 recipients seropositive at baseline was only five to seven.

A note on this clone: Its matching antigen is unknown.

The source is an adult in good health. Sequencing was performed on peripheral blood, taken on day 0 of AZD1222 vaccination. The chain couples TRBV5-6 to TRBJ1-6; D gene unclear. The CDR3 here is CASSLAPSSYNSPLHF. CDR3 in DNA: TGTGCCAGCAGCTTGGCGCCGAGCTCCTATAATTCACCCCTCCACTTT.